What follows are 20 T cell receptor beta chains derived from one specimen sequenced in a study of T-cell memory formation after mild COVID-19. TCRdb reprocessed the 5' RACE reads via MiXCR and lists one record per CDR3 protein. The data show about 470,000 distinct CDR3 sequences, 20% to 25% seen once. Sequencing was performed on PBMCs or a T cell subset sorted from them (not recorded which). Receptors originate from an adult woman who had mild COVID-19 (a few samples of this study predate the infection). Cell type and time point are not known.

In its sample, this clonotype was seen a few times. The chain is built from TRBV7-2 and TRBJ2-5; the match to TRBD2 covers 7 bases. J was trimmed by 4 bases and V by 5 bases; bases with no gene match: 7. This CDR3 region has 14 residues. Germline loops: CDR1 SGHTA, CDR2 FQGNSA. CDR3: CASSGGLVLETQYF. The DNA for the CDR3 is TGTGCCAGCAGCGGAGGACTAGTTTTAGAGACCCAGTACTTC.

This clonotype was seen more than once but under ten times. The CDR3 nucleotides read TGTGCCAGCAGCCCGGACTTCCCCCCCTACGAGCAGTACTTC. Its protein is CASSPDFPPYEQYF. J is TRBJ2-7 and V is TRBV7-3; possible D gene TRBD2, 5 bases. The germline CDR1 and CDR2 sequences are SGHTA and FQGTGA. The CDR3 has 14 amino acids. V was pared by 5 bases and J by 2 bases, with 13 bases between. The whole variable domain, remainder taken from reference TRBV7-3 and TRBJ2-7, is GAGVSQTPSNKVTEKGKYVELRCDPISGHTALYWYRQSLGQGPEFLIYFQGTGAADDSGLPNDRFFAVRPEGSVSTLKIQRTERGDSAVYLCASSPDFPPYEQYFGPGTRLTVT.

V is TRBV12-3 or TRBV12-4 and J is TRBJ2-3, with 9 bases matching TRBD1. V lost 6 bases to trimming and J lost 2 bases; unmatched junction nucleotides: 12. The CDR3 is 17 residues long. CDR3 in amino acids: CASSLLTGTGNTDTQYF. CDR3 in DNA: TGTGCCAGCAGCCTCTTGACCGGGACAGGGAACACAGATACGCAGTATTTT.

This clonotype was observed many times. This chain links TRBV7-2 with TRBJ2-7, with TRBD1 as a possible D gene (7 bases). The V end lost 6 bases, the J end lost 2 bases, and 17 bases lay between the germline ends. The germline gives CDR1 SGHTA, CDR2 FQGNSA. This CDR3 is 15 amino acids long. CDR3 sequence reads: CASRSQGGGTYEQYF. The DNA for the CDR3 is TGTGCCAGCAGGTCCCAGGGGGGTGGAACCTACGAGCAGTACTTC.

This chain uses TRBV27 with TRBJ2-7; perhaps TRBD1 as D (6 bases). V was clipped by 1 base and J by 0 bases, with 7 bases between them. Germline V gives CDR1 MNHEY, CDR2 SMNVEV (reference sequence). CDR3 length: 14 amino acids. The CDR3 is CASSLWDTSYEQYF. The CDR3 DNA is TGTGCCAGCAGTTTATGGGACACCTCCTACGAGCAGTACTTC.

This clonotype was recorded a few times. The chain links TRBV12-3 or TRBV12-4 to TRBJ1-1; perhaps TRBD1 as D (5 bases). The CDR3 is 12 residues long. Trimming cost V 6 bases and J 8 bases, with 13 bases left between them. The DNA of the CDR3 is TGTGCCAGCAGCCCCAGGGTGCGGGAAGCTTTCTTT. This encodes CASSPRVREAFF.

CDR3 nucleotide sequence: TGTGCCAGCAGCCCGCAGACAGGGCTTAACTATGGCTACACCTTC. This sequence encodes CASSPQTGLNYGYTF. The chain has TRBV11-2 and TRBJ1-2; TRBD1 matches 7 bases. J lost 1 base, V lost 5 bases, and 7 bases had no gene match. CDR3 size: 15 residues. Per germline, CDR1 SGHAT and CDR2 FQNNGV.

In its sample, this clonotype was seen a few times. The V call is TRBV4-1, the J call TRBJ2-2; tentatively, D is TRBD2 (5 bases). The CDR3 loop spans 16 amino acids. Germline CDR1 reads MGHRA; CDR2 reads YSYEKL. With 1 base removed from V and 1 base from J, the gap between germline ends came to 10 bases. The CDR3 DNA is TGCGCCAGCAGCCAAGGAGAACGGGGGAACACCGGGGAGCTGTTTTTT. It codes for CASSQGERGNTGELFF.

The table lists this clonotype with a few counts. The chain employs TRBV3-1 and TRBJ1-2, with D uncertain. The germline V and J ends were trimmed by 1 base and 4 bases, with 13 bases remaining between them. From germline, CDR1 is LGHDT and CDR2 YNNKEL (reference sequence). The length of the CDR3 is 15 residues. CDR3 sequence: CASSQGIEYAYGYTF. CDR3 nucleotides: TGTGCCAGCAGCCAAGGCATTGAGTACGCCTATGGCTACACCTTC.

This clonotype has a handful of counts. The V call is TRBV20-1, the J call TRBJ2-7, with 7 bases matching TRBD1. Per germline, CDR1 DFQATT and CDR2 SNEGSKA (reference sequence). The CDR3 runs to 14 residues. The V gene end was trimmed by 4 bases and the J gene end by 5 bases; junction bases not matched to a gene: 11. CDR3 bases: TGCAGTGCTACCACCCTAGACAGGGTCCACGAGCAGTACTTC. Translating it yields CSATTLDRVHEQYF.

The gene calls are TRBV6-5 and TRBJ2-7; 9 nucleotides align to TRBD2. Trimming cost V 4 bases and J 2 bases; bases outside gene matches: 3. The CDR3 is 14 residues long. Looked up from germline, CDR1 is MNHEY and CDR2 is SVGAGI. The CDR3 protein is CASSWTSDPYEQYF. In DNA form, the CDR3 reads TGTGCCAGCAGTTGGACTAGCGATCCCTACGAGCAGTACTTC.

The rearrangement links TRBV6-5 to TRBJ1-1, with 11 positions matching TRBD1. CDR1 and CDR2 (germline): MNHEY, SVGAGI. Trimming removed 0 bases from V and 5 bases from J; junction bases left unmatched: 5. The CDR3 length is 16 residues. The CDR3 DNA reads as TGTGCCAGCAGTTACTCGGGGGACAGGGGGACGACTGAAGCTTTCTTT. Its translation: CASSYSGDRGTTEAFF.

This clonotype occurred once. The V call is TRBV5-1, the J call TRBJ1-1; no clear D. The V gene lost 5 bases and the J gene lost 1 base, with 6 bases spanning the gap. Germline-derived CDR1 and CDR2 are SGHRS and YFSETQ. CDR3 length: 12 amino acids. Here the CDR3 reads CASRPGNTEAFF. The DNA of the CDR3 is TGCGCCAGCAGACCCGGGAACACTGAAGCTTTCTTT.

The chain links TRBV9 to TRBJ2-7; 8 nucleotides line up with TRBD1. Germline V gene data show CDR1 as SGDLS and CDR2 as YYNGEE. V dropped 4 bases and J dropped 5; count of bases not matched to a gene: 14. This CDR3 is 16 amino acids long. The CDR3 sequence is CASSPKIGQGSNEQYF. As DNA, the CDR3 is TGTGCCAGCAGCCCCAAAATAGGACAGGGCTCTAACGAGCAGTACTTC.

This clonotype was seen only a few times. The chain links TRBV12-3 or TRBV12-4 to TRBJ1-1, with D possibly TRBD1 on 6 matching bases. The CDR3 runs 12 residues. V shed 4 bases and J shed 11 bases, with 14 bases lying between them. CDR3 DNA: TGTGCCAGCAGTTGGAGGCCAGGGGTGGCTTTCTTT. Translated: CASSWRPGVAFF.

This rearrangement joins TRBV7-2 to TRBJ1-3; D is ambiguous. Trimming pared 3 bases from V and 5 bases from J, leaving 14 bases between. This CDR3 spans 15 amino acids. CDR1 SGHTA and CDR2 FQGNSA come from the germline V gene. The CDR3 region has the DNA TGTGCCAGCAGCTTGCGGCCTGAACGAAGAAACACCATATATTTT. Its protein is CASSLRPERRNTIYF. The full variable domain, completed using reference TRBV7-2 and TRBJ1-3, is GAGVSQSPSNKVTEKGKDVELRCDPISGHTALYWYRQSLGQGLEFLIYFQGNSAPDKSGLPSDRFSAERTGGSVSTLTIQRTQQEDSAVYLCASSLRPERRNTIYFGEGSWLTVV.

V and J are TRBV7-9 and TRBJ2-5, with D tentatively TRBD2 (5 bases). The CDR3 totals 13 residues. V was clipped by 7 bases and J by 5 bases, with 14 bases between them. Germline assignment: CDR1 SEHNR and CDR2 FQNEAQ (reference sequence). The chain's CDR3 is CASTPDSEETQYF. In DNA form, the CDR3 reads TGTGCCAGCACCCCCGATAGCGAGGAGACCCAGTACTTC.

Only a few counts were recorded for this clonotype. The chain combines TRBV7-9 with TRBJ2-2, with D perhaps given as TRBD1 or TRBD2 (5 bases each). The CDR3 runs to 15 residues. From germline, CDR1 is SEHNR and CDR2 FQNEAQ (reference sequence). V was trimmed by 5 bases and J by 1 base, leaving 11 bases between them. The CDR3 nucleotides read TGTGCCAGCAGCCCCCCGGGACGGAACACCGGGGAGCTGTTTTTT. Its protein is CASSPPGRNTGELFF.

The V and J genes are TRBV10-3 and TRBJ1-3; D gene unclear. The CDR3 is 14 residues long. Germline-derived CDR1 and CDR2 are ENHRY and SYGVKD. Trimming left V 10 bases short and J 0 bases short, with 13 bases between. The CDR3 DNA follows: TGTGCCACCGTGGAACGGAGCTCTGGAAACACCATATATTTT. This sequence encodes CATVERSSGNTIYF.

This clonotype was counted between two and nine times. This CDR3 is CASMESGRFDTQYF. The CDR3, as DNA: TGTGCCAGTATGGAGAGCGGGAGGTTCGATACGCAGTATTTT. The J gene is TRBJ2-3, the V gene TRBV19; 9 bases are shared with TRBD2. This CDR3 is built from 14 residues. The V segment lost 7 bases and the J segment 6 bases; nucleotides outside the gene matches: 8. Germline V gives CDR1 LNHDA, CDR2 SQIVND (reference sequence).